This T cell receptor (beta chain) was sequenced in a study of a mutant IDH1 vaccine in newly diagnosed glioma. Produced via immunoSEQ multiplex PCR; TCRdb's table is partial and in-frame only. The table shows 85,000 to 100,000 clones, with 83% occurring only once. Time point: baseline, week 1 (first vaccination visit). Indicated treatment: pre-vaccination baseline after standard-of-care therapy. This clone was seen once. Trimming left V 7 bases short and J 4 bases short, with 19 bases between. The CDR3 consists of 15 residues. Germline values: CDR1 MNHNY, CDR2 SVGAGI (reference sequence). The sample consisted of PBMCs, taken from a glioma patient treated with radiotherapy, temozolomide or both. This sequence joins TRBV6-6 and TRBJ2-5; TRBD2 might be the D (6 bases). The origin of this receptor is a woman aged 45 to 65 with glioma. The CDR3: CASTAPELGGETQYF. The CDR3 DNA is TGTGCCAGCACCGCCCCAGAGCTGGGGGGAGAGACCCAGTACTTC.